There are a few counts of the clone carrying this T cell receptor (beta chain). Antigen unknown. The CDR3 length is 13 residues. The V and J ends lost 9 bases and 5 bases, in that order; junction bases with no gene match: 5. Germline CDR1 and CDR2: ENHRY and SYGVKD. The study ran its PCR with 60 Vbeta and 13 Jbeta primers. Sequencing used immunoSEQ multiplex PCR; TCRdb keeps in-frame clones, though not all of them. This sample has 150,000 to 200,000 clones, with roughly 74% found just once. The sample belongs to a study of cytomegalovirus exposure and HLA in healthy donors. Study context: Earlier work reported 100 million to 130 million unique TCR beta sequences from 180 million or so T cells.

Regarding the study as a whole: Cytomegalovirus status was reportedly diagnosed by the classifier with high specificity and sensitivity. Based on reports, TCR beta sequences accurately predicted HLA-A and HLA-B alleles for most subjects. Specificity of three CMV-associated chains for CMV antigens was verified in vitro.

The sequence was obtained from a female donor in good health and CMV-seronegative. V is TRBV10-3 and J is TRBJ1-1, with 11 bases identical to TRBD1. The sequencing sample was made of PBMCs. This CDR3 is CAIGQGAGTEAFF. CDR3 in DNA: TGTGCCATTGGACAGGGGGCTGGAACTGAAGCTTTCTTT.